The source of this T cell receptor (beta chain) is a study of T cell repertoires in cytomegalovirus infection. Study-wide background: Well-studied HLA-B-restricted epitopes and recently identified HLA-C-restricted epitopes of CMV were both used in the study. Signatures in public TCR beta sequences pointed to both CMV infection and matching HLA type. Findings of the study overall: Cumulative frequency (of public TCR beta family members) identified carriers of CMV plus the relevant HLA. HLA-C-restricted CMV-specific TCR beta clonotypes prevailed in the ex vivo response.

This clonotype was picked up a small number of times. Antigen unknown. TCRdb analysed the reads with MiXCR anew, one entry per CDR3 protein. This table holds hundreds of thousands of distinct CDR3 sequences, roughly 30% found once. The sequences come from cultured PBMCs, collected from culture after CMV antigen stimulation. The sequence derives from a human donor in good health (CMV status not recorded). Some clones in this sample may be carry-over from other donors' samples.

CDR3 amino acids: CASSFPGLGSYNEQFF. CDR3 sequence (DNA): TGTGCCAGCAGCTTTCCCGGACTAGGCTCCTACAATGAGCAGTTCTTC. The chain couples TRBV7-2 to TRBJ2-1; 7 bases fit TRBD2. The CDR3 totals 16 residues. Germline CDR1 reads SGHTA; CDR2 reads FQGNSA. The junction had 5 bases not matched to a gene; V was cut back by 3 bases and J by 0 bases.